This T cell receptor (beta chain) was retrieved from a study of blood T cell repertoires in COVID-19. Assay: immunoSEQ multiplex PCR; the TCRdb copy retains only in-frame clones and omits some. The sample consists of more than 250,000 clones, about 80% of them appearing once. From germline, CDR1 is SGHRS and CDR2 YFSETQ. The CDR3 has 16 amino acids. Trimming cost V 0 bases and J 7 bases, with 17 bases left between them. This TCR derives from a human donor in a cohort sampled during active COVID-19. V usage is TRBV5-1 and J usage is TRBJ2-1; D may be TRBD2 (5 bases). The source material was peripheral blood. The CDR3 sequence: CASSLAHTIPGNEQFF. The CDR3, as DNA: TGCGCCAGCAGCTTGGCACACACAATTCCGGGGAATGAGCAGTTCTTC.